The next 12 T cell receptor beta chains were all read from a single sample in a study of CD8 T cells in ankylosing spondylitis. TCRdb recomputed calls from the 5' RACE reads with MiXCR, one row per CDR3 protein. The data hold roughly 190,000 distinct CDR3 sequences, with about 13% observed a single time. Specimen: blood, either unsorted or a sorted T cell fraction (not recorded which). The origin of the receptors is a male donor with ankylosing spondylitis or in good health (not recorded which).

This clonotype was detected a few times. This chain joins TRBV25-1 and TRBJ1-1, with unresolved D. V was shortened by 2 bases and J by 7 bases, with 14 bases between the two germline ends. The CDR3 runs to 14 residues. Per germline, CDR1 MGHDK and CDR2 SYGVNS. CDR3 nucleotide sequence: TGTGCCAGCAGTGAACCCGGTAGTACGGGTGAAGCTTTCTTT. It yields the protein CASSEPGSTGEAFF.

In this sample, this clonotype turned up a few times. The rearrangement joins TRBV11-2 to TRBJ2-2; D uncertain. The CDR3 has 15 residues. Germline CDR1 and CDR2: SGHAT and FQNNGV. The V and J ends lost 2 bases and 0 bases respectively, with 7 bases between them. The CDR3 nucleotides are TGTGCCAGCAGCTTACTCAGCGCGAACACCGGGGAGCTGTTTTTT. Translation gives CASSLLSANTGELFF.

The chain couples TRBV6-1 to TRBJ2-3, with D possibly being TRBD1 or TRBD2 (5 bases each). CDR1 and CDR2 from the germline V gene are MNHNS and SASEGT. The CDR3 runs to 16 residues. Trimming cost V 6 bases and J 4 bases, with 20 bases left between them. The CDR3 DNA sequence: TGTGCCAGCAGCCCCGTCCGGGTGAGGGGCTCAGATACGCAGTATTTT. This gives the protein CASSPVRVRGSDTQYF.

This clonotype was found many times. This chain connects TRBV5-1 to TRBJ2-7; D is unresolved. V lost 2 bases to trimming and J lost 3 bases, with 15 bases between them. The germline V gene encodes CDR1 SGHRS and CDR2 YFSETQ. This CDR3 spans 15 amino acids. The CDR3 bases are TGCGCCAGCAGCTTTTTCCCGGTGGATCGCTACGAGCAGTACTTC. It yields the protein CASSFFPVDRYEQYF.

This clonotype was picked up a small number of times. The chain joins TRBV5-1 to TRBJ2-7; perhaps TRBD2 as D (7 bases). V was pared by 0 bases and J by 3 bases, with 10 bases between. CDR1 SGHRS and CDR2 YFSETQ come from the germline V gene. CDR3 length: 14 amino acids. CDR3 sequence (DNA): TGCGCCAGCAGCTTGGCGGGGGGCTACTACGAGCAGTACTTC. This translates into CASSLAGGYYEQYF.

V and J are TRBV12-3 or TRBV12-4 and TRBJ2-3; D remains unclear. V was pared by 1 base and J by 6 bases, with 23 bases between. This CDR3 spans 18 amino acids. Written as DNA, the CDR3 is TGTGCCAGCAGTTTAGGTCACTTAACACTTCCGAGGTCCGATACGCAGTATTTT. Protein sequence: CASSLGHLTLPRSDTQYF.

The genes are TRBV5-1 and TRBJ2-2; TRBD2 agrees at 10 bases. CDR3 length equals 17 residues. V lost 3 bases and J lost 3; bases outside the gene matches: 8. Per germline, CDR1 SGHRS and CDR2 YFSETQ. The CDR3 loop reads CASSWGFLAGDTGELFF. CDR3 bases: TGCGCCAGCAGCTGGGGGTTTCTAGCGGGAGACACCGGGGAGCTGTTTTTT.

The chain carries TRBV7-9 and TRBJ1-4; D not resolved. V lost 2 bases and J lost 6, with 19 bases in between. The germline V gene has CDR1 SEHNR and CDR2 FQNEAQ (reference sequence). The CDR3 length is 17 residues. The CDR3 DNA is TGTGCCAGCAGCTTACTGGACGGCTTGGCCATAGATGAAAAACTGTTTTTT. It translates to CASSLLDGLAIDEKLFF.

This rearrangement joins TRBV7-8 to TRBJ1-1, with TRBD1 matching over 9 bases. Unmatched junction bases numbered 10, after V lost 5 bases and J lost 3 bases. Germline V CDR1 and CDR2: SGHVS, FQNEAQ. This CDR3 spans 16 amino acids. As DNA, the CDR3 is TGTGCCAGCAGCCGGCACTCGGGACAGGGAGACACTGAAGCTTTCTTT. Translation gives CASSRHSGQGDTEAFF.

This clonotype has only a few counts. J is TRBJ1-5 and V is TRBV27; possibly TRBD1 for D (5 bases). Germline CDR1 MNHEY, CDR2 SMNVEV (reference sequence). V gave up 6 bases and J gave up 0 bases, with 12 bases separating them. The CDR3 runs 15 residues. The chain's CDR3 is CASSPDRLSNQPQHF. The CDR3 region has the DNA TGTGCCAGCAGCCCTGACAGACTTAGCAATCAGCCCCAGCATTTT.

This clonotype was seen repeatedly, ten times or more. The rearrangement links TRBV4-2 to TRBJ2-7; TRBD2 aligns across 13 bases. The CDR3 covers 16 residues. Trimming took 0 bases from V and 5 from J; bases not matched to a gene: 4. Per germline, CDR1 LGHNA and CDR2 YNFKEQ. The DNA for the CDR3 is TGTGCCAGCAGCCAAGATCTGGGGACTAGCGGGAACGAGCAGTACTTC. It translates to CASSQDLGTSGNEQYF.

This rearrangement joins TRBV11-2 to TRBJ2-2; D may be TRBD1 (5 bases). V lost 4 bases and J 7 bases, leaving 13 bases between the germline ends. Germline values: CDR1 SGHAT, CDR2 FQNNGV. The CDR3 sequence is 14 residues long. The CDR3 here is CASSSLQGGGELFF. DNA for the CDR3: TGTGCCAGCAGCTCCCTGCAGGGCGGCGGGGAGCTGTTTTTT.